These 7 T cell receptor beta chains were sequenced from one sample in a study of spatial heterogeneity in lung cancer. These receptors are not linked to any known antigen. From the 5' RACE reads, TCRdb called clonotypes with MiXCR, one entry per CDR3 protein. The table records approximately 9,700 distinct CDR3 sequences, approximately 8% of them present only once. The time point is: sample taken at primary tumor resection. Notes on the study in general: Expanded intratumoral alpha and beta TCR counts tracked tumor mutation counts.

Specimen: lung tumor tissue, collected at surgery. All receptors derive from a male donor with early-stage non-small cell lung cancer.

This sequence joins TRBV3-1 and TRBJ2-1, with 9 bases identical to TRBD2. The CDR3 runs to 15 residues. Losses at the gene ends were 1 base for V and 15 bases for J; bases not matched to a gene: 13. Per germline, CDR1 LGHDT and CDR2 YNNKEL (reference sequence). CDR3 protein: CASSQASGTSTLRFF. As DNA, the CDR3 is TGTGCCAGCAGCCAAGCCTCCGGGACTAGCACCTTACGGTTCTTC.

This clonotype was found many times. The gene calls are TRBV6-1 and TRBJ2-7, with D perhaps given as TRBD1 or TRBD2 (5 bases each). The CDR3 is 14 amino acids. Trimming removed 6 bases from V and 1 base from J, with 13 bases in between. Germline V lookup: CDR1 MNHNS, CDR2 SASEGT. The CDR3 nucleotides are TGTGCCAGCAGGGGACCAGGGATATCCTACGAGCAGTACTTC. Translation: CASRGPGISYEQYF.

This clonotype was observed many times. This rearrangement joins TRBV3-1 to TRBJ2-5; the match to TRBD2 covers 10 bases. CDR3 length equals 14 residues. J gave up 3 bases and V 5 bases, and 3 bases lay outside the gene matches. Germline values: CDR1 LGHDT, CDR2 YNNKEL (reference sequence). CDR3 in DNA: TGTGCCAGCAGCTATACTAGCGGGAAAGAGACCCAGTACTTC. Translated, it gives CASSYTSGKETQYF.

This clonotype came up a few times. The V gene is TRBV20-1, the J gene TRBJ1-6; 7 positions agree with TRBD1. CDR1 is DFQATT, CDR2 SNEGSKA, per germline (reference sequence). V shed 6 bases, J shed 5 bases, and the junction held 10 bases outside the gene matches. This CDR3 has 15 residues. CDR3 residues: CSARASGTDNSPLHF. DNA of the CDR3: TGCAGTGCCCGTGCTTCCGGGACAGATAATTCACCCCTCCACTTT.

In this sample, this clonotype turned up many times. The chain links TRBV11-3 to TRBJ2-3; a possible D gene is TRBD2 (6 bases). Per the germline V gene, CDR1 is SGHNT and CDR2 is YENEEA. Trimming removed 8 bases at V and 0 bases at J, with 9 bases between. The CDR3 sequence is 13 residues long. CDR3 sequence reads: CASGAGSTDTQYF. The CDR3 DNA sequence: TGTGCCAGCGGAGCGGGTAGCACAGATACGCAGTATTTT.

On this clonotype: A junction end diverges from the germline sequence, so it may reflect a read error. CDR3 protein: CASSNSWTGPYEQYF. The CDR3 bases are TGTGCCAGCAGTAACTCCTGGACGGGCCCCTACGAGCAGTACTTC. The chain couples TRBV6-2 or TRBV6-3 to TRBJ2-7; D unclear. This CDR3 has 15 residues. Germline values: CDR1 MNHEY, CDR2 SVGEGT.

The chain links TRBV20-1 to TRBJ2-1; 11 bases map to TRBD2. V was clipped by 5 bases and J by 4 bases; unmatched bases: 7. This CDR3 has 15 amino acids. Looked up from germline, CDR1 is DFQATT and CDR2 is SNEGSKA (reference sequence). The CDR3 sequence is CSAPLAGGIYNEQFF. The CDR3 bases are TGCAGTGCTCCTTTAGCGGGAGGGATTTACAATGAGCAGTTCTTC.